Detailed here is one T cell receptor beta chain. Its antigen is undetermined. This sample was taken from a study of T cell responses to AZD1222 COVID-19 vaccine. Study observations and caveats: Donors skewed white British and female; clonal diversity was possibly underestimated. None of the repertoires were sampled until the peak T cell response had passed.

Germline CDR1 reads GTSNPN; CDR2 reads SVGIG (reference sequence). CDR3 size: 12 residues. The V end was cut by 4 bases, the J end by 7 bases, with 14 bases between. Using immunoSEQ multiplex PCR, the repertoire was profiled, and TCRdb retains in-frame clones only, with some absent. The table lists 75,000 to 100,000 clones, around 90% of them singletons, with about 9.4% in the top ten. This TCR derives from an adult in good health. The rearrangement links TRBV30 to TRBJ2-7; D possibly corresponds to TRBD1 (6 bases). The sample was peripheral blood, taken on day 0 of MenACWY control vaccination. CDR3 residues: CAWMGRGGEQYF. In DNA form, the CDR3 reads TGTGCCTGGATGGGCAGGGGCGGGGAGCAGTACTTC.